The present T cell receptor (beta chain) was sequenced within a study of blood T cells in healthy people across ages. Using a J-beta primer mix together with a sample-barcoded 5' primer, a second PCR was run for about 6 to 12 cycles. TCRdb independently ran MiXCR on the 5' RACE reads; one entry per CDR3 protein. Of about 1,800,000 distinct CDR3 sequences listed, 28% are singletons. CDR1 is SNHLY, CDR2 FYNNEI, per germline. The CDR3 has 15 amino acids. Trimming took 4 bases from V and 0 from J, leaving 7 bases between them. The TCR comes from a woman aged 30 to 39 in good health. This chain uses TRBV2 with TRBJ1-6, with D unclear. The sequenced sample consisted of blood. CDR3 bases: TGTGCCAGCAGTGTCGTCAGCTCCTATAATTCACCCCTCCACTTT. This sequence encodes CASSVVSSYNSPLHF.